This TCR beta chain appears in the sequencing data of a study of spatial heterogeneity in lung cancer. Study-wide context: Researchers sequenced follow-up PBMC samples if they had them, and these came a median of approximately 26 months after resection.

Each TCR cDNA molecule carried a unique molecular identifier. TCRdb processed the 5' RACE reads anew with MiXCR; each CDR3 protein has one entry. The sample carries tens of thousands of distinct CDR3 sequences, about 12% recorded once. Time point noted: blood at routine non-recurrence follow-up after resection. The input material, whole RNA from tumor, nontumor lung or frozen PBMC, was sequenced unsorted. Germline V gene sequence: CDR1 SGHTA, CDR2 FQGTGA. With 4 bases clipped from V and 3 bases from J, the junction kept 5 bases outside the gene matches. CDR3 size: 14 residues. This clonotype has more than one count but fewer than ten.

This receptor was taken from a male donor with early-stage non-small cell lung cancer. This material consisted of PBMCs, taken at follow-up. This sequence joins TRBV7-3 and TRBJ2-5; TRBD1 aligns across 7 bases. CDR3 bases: TGTGCCAGCAGCTCAACCGGGACAGAAGAGACCCAGTACTTC. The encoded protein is CASSSTGTEETQYF.